Listed below are T cell receptor beta chains from one sample, sequenced in a study of T cell responses to AZD1222 COVID-19 vaccine. Sequenced by immunoSEQ multiplex PCR; TCRdb stores in-frame clones only, minus some. The table shows approximately 100,000 clones, with roughly 86% occurring only once. Material: peripheral blood, obtained on day 0 of MenACWY control vaccination. These TCRs come from an adult in good health. The CDR3 runs from the conserved cysteine through the conserved F or W. A D gene is named only where the DNA matches it firmly. Only some rows state a clone size, as once, few, many or a class for expanded clones.

>TRBV6-5|-|-|TRBJ2-7
TGTGCCAGCAGTTACTCGACGGGTAGCGGCTACGAGCAGTACTTC
CASSYSTGSGYEQYF
>TRBV28|-|-|TRBJ1-5
TGTGCCAGCAGTTTATCGAGGGGAGGTGTGCAGCCCCAGCATTTT
CASSLSRGGVQPQHF
>TRBV6-5|-|-|TRBJ1-5
TGTGCCAGCATTTGGGGACCGAATCAGCCCCAGCATTTT
CASIWGPNQPQHF
>TRBV3-1/TRBV3-2|-|-|TRBJ2-7
TGTGCCAGCAGCCAATGGGGACAATTAAGCTCCTACGAGCAGTACTTC
CASSQWGQLSSYEQYF
>TRBV28|-|-|TRBJ2-7
TGTGCCAGCAGTTCGCAGGGGTGGTCCTACGAGCAGTACTTC
CASSSQGWSYEQYF
>TRBV7-2|-|-|TRBJ2-7
TGTGCCAGCAGCCAACGGGCCTACGAGCAGTACTTC
CASSQRAYEQYF
>TRBV25-1|TRBD1|-|TRBJ2-7
TGTGCTTGGGGAGGGACAGGGGGTCCAAAGCAGTACTTC
CAWGGTGGPKQYF
>TRBV7-9|-|once|TRBJ1-1
TGTGCCAGCAGCTTAACCCAAACCGCGTGGATGAACACTGAAGCTTTCTTT
CASSLTQTAWMNTEAFF
>TRBV10-2|-|-|TRBJ2-2
TGCGCCAGCTCCTTTTCACCGGGGGTTAGTGAGGAGCTGTTTTTT
CASSFSPGVSEELFF
>TRBV6-2/TRBV6-3|TRBD1|-|TRBJ1-2
TGTGCCAGCAGTAACGCGGGACAGCCTAACTATGGCTACACCTTC
CASSNAGQPNYGYTF
>TRBV15|TRBD1|few|TRBJ2-2
TGTGCCACCAGCACCGGGACAGGAGTCACCGGGGAGCTGTTTTTT
CATSTGTGVTGELFF
>TRBV7-3|-|-|TRBJ2-1
TGTGCCAGCAGCTTAATGGCCTGGGGTGGTTCCGCGTACAATGAGCAGTTCTTC
CASSLMAWGGSAYNEQFF
>TRBV6-5|-|-|TRBJ1-5
TGTGCCAGCGGCCCTTGGGGCAATCAGCCCCAGCATTTT
CASGPWGNQPQHF
>TRBV9|-|-|TRBJ2-3
TGTGCCAGCAGCGTAGTTCTTACAGATACGCAGTATTTT
CASSVVLTDTQYF
>TRBV7-9|-|-|TRBJ1-1
TGTGCCAGCAGCAACCCCGGAAGCACTGAAGCTTTCTTT
CASSNPGSTEAFF
>TRBV5-5|-|few|TRBJ2-5
TGTGCCAGCAGCTTGGCCGGGTTCGGAGACCAGTACTTC
CASSLAGFGDQYF
>TRBV15|-|-|TRBJ2-7
TGTGCCACCAGCAGAGTCAGAGCGACGAGGTCCTACGAGCAGTACTTC
CATSRVRATRSYEQYF
>TRBV27|TRBD1|-|TRBJ2-4
TGTGCCAGCAGTTTAGGAGGGGACAGGGTAGGCAAAAACATTCAGTACTTC
CASSLGGDRVGKNIQYF
>TRBV5-1|TRBD1|-|TRBJ1-4
TGCGCCAGCAGCCTCCCAGGACAGGGGGAAAAACTGTTTTTT
CASSLPGQGEKLFF
>TRBV30|-|-|TRBJ1-2
TGTGCCTGGAGTGGTTTTGGCCAGCGGGGCTACACCTTC
CAWSGFGQRGYTF
>TRBV19|-|-|TRBJ2-1
TGTGCCAGTAGTATAACGGGGTTGGGCTCCTACAATGAGCAGTTCTTC
CASSITGLGSYNEQFF
>TRBV19|-|-|TRBJ1-5
TGTGCCAGTCGAAACAGGAGCCTAAGCAATCAGCCCCAGCATTTT
CASRNRSLSNQPQHF
>TRBV5-1|TRBD2|-|TRBJ2-1
TGCGCCAGCAGCTTGGGTAGCGGGAGTTTTTACAATGAGCAGTTCTTC
CASSLGSGSFYNEQFF
>TRBV5-4|-|-|TRBJ2-1
TGTGCCAGCAGCTCCGGGACAGAGCAGTTCTTC
CASSSGTEQFF
>TRBV19|-|once|TRBJ1-2
TGTGCCAGTAGTATAGGTCGGGCTAACTATGGCTACACCTTC
CASSIGRANYGYTF
>TRBV4-2|-|once|TRBJ2-7
TGTGCCAGCAGCCAAGTAGGGTACGAGCAGTACTTC
CASSQVGYEQYF
>TRBV2|-|-|TRBJ1-5
TGTGCCAGCAGTGAAGCGCGGGGGGCCGGACAGCCCCAGCATTTT
CASSEARGAGQPQHF